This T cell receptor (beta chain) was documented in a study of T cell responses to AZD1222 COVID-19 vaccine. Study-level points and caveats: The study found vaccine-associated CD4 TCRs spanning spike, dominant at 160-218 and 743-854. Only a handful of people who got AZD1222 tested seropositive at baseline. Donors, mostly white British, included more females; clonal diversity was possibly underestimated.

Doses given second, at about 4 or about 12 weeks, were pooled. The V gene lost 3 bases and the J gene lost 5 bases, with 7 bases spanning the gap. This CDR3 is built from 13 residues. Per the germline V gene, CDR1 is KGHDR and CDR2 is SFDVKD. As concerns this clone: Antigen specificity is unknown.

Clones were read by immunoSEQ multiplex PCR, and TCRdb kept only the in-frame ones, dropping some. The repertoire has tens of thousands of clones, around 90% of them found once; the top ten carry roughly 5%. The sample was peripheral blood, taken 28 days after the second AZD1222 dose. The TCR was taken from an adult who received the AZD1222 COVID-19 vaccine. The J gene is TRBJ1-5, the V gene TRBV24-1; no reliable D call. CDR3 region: CATSDTSYQPQHF. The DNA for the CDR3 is TGTGCCACCAGTGATACCAGCTATCAGCCCCAGCATTTT.